Included here is one T cell receptor (beta chain) sequence, with context. Assay version v3.0 of immunoSEQ was used, and it was run at survey level. This table comes from immunoSEQ multiplex PCR, and its TCRdb copy is limited to in-frame clones, with some not included. The sample has about 33,000 clones; approximately 97% are singletons. These data belong to a study of long-term antiretroviral therapy in people with HIV. The specimen comprised unsorted PBMCs, sampled 6.9 years after starting antiretroviral therapy. This TCR derives from a man aged 30 to 45 with HIV.

The CDR3 region has the DNA TGTGCCATCAGTGTCACACAAGAGACCCAGTACTTC. Residues: CAISVTQETQYF. This chain uses TRBV10-3 with TRBJ2-5; D is undetermined. V was cut by 4 bases and J by 2 bases, with 5 bases left in between. The CDR3 extends over 12 amino acids. Germline-derived CDR1 and CDR2 are ENHRY and SYGVKD.